This TCR beta chain was identified in a study of Graves' ophthalmopathy and Graves' hyperthyroidism. Whole-study context: Peripheral blood was collected at initial diagnosis, before any treatment.

Study-wide points: Also, most clonotypes expanded in the thyroid above 0.001 frequency appeared in blood.

Other autoimmune diseases, uncontrolled infections, pregnancy or lactation ruled patients out of participation. The study amplified TCR beta CDR3 regions using RNA transcripts. Scientists carried out first-round RT-PCR using HTBI primers and then a second-round multiplex PCR. MiXCR, applied by TCRdb to the multiplex PCR reads, yields one record per CDR3 protein. The table records about 660,000 distinct CDR3 sequences, under 50% of them present only once. For this clonotype: Its cognate antigen is unknown.

The V end lost 6 bases, the J end lost 4 bases, and 14 bases lay between the germline ends. The CDR3 contains 14 residues. The receptor's source is an adult man with Graves' ophthalmopathy. Sequencing was carried out using peripheral blood. The rearrangement uses TRBV12-3 or TRBV12-4 and TRBJ2-3; D is perhaps TRBD2 (6 bases). As DNA, the CDR3 is TGTGCCAGCAGCGCGTCACTAGCTGCAGATACGCAGTATTTT. Encoded protein: CASSASLAADTQYF.